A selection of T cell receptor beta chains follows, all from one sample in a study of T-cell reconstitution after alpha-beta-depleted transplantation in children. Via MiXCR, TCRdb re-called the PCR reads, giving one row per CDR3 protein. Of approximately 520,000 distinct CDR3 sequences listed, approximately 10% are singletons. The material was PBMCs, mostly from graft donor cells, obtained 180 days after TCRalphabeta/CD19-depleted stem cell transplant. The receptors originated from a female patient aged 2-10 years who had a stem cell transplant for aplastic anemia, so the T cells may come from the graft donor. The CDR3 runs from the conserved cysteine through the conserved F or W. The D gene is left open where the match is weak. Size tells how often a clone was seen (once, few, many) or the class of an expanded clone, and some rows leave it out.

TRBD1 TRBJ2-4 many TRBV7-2 TGTGCCAGCAGCCCGCACCACAGGGGTGACATTCAGTACTTC CASSPHHRGDIQYF
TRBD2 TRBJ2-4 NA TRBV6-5 TGTGCCAGCAGTTACCTTTGGGGCGGGAGTGGGGCCAAAAACATTCAGTACTTC CASSYLWGGSGAKNIQYF
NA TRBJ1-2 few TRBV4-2 TGTGCCAGCAGCCAGGGGACGGTGATTAGCAGGGGCTACACCTTC CASSQGTVISRGYTF
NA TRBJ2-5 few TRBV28 TGTGCCAGCAGTCTCCCGGCCGCACGTCAGTACTTC CASSLPAARQYF
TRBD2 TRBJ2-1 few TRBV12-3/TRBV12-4 TGTGCCAGCAGTTTACGACTAGCCCTCCACAATGAGCAGTTCTTC CASSLRLALHNEQFF
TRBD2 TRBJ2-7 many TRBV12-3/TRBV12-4 TGTGCCAGCAGTTATCGAGCGGGAGTTTACGAGCAGTACTTC CASSYRAGVYEQYF
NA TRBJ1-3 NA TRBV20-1 TGCAGTGCTAGTCGACGTAGGGGGAAAGGAAACACCATATATTTT CSASRRRGKGNTIYF
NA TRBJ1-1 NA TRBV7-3 TGTGCCAGCAGTTTCCAACGGGAGAACACTGAAGCTTTCTTT CASSFQRENTEAFF
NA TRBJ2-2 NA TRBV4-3 TGCGCCAGCAGCCACCAATGGACACATACCCTCACCGGGGAGCTGTTTTTT CASSHQWTHTLTGELFF
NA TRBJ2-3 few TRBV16 TGTGCCAGCCGCCTCCACGCGAATACGCAGTATTTT CASRLHANTQYF
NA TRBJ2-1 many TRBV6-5 TGTGCCAGCAGACGACTAGCCTACAATGAGCAGTTCTTC CASRRLAYNEQFF
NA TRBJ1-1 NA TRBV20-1 TGCAGTGCTCAGGGGCAGATGAACACTGAAGCTTTCTTT CSAQGQMNTEAFF
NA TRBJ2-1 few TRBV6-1 TGTGCCAGCAAGGACTCCCCCTACAATGAGCAGTTCTTC CASKDSPYNEQFF
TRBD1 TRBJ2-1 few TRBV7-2 TGTGCCAGCAGCTTAGAGGGACAGGTATACAATGAGCAGTTCTTC CASSLEGQVYNEQFF
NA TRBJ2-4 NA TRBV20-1 TGCAGTACTAACCGGGCAACGGAAAACATTCAGTACTTC CSTNRATENIQYF
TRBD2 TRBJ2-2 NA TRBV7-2 TGTGCCAGCAGCCTACTAGCGATCACCGGGGAGCTGTTTTTT CASSLLAITGELFF
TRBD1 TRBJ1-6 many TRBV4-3 TGCGCCAGCAGCCGGCAACCGGGACAGACAGCTTCACCCCTCCACTTT CASSRQPGQTASPLHF
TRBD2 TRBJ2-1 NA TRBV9 TGTGCCAGCAGCGTAGAAGCGAGCGGGAGGGGATTCTTC CASSVEASGRGFF
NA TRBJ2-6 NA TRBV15 TGTGCCACCAGCCGGGTCCGTACTGGGGCCAACGTCCTGACTTTC CATSRVRTGANVLTF
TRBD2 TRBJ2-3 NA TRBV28 TGTGCCAGCAGTTTTTTACCCAATCTAGCGGGCCCAGATACGCAGTATTTT CASSFLPNLAGPDTQYF
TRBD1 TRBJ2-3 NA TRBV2 TGTGCCAGGATGCGACAGGGGTCAGATACGCAGTATTTT CARMRQGSDTQYF
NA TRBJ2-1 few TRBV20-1 TGCAGTGCTAGAAACCCGGGAGCGGCCTCCTACAATGAGCAGTTCTTC CSARNPGAASYNEQFF
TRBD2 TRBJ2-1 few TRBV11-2 TGTGCCAGCAGGCGTATTACTAGCGGGAGGGCCTTAAGCTCCTACAATGAGCAGTTCTTC CASRRITSGRALSSYNEQFF
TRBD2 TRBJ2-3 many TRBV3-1 TGTGCCAGCAGCTCCGGTCACTCCGGGACTAGCGGGAGCACAGATACGCAGTATTTT CASSSGHSGTSGSTDTQYF
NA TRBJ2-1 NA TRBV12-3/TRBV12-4 TGTGCCAGCAGCCTCGAGCGGCGGCAGTTCTTC CASSLERRQFF
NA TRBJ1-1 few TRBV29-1 TGCAGCGTTGAAGTTCAGGGGAGGGACACTGAAGCTTTCTTT CSVEVQGRDTEAFF
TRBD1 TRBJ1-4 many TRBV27 TGTGCCAGCCGGGACAGGGGGAAACTGTTTTTT CASRDRGKLFF
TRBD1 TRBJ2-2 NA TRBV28 TGTGCCAGCAGTTTACGGGACAGGGGTAGCGGGGAGCTGTTTTTT CASSLRDRGSGELFF
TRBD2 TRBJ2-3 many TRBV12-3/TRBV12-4 TGTGCCAGCAGTCCCAGACTAGCGGGAGGGACGCAGTATTTT CASSPRLAGGTQYF
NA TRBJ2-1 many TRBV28 TGTGCCAGCAGTCGGCTAGCCTACAATGAGCAGTTCTTC CASSRLAYNEQFF
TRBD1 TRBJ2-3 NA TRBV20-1 TGCAGTGTAGCTCGGGACAGGCGCACAGATACGCAGTATTTT CSVARDRRTDTQYF
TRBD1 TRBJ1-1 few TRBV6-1 TGTGCCACCTCTGCCGTGGGGACAGGGAACACTGAAGCTTTCTTT CATSAVGTGNTEAFF
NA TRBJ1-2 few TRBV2 TGTGCCCTAGGAGGGGGGGGTAACTATGGCTACACCTTC CALGGGGNYGYTF
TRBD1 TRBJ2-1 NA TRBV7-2 TGTGCCAGCAGCTTAGTGGTCGGGACAGGGGTGCACAATGAGCAGTTCTTC CASSLVVGTGVHNEQFF
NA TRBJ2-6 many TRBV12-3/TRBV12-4 TGTGCCAGCAGTTTAGGTCCGCACTACTCTGGGGCCAACGTCCTGACTTTC CASSLGPHYSGANVLTF
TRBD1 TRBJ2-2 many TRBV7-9 TGTGCCAGCAGGGCGACAGGGGTCCAGACCGGGGAGCTGTTTTTT CASRATGVQTGELFF
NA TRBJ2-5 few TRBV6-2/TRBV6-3 TGTGCCAGCAGTTGGATTTTGGGCGCCCAGTACTTC CASSWILGAQYF
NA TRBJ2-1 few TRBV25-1 TGTGTCAGCAAATCAATCCGGGACAAATACAATGAGCAGTTCTTC CVSKSIRDKYNEQFF
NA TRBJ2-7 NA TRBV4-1 TGCGCCAGCAGCCAAGAACTAGGGGAAGAGCAGTACTTC CASSQELGEEQYF
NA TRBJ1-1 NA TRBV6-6 TGTACTGTTATGGGGCAGGTGAACACTGAAGCTTTCTTT CTVMGQVNTEAFF
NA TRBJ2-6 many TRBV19 TGTGCCAGTAGTGGCGGGTCTGGGGCCAACGTCCTGACTTTC CASSGGSGANVLTF
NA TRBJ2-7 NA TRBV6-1 TGTGCCAGCAGCCAGGGGTTTGGCTACGAGCAGTACTTC CASSQGFGYEQYF